This is a list of T cell receptor beta chains from one sample in a study of CD8 T cells in Susac syndrome. TCRdb passed the immunoSEQ multiplex PCR reads through MiXCR, listing each CDR3 protein once. The sample contains roughly 180,000 distinct CDR3 sequences, approximately 95% of which appear only once. Sequenced input: CD4+ T cells from PBMCs. The receptors shown here come from a human donor in good health. The CDR3 runs from the conserved cysteine through the conserved F or W. Fields, in order: D gene, clone size, J gene, V gene, CDR3 DNA, CDR3 protein. A D gene is named only where the DNA matches it firmly. Clone size is not always given. Where it is, it says once, few, many or a class for expanded clones.

TRBD2	NA	TRBJ2-1	TRBV5-1	TGCGCCAGCAGCTTGAGGGGACTAGAAGGTGAGCAGTTCTTC	CASSLRGLEGEQFF
TRBD2	NA	TRBJ2-7	TRBV7-2	TGTGCCAGCAGCTTCAGCGGGGGCTACGAGCAGTACTTC	CASSFSGGYEQYF
TRBD1	NA	TRBJ1-2	TRBV25-1	TGTGCCAGCAGCGATACAGGGGGCGCATCTTACCGCTACACCTTC	CASSDTGGASYRYTF
NA	NA	TRBJ2-5	TRBV24-1	TGTGCCACCAGTGATTTGTTGGGAGAGACCCAGTACTTC	CATSDLLGETQYF
TRBD1	NA	TRBJ2-5	TRBV11-1	TGTGCCAGCAGTTACGACAGGGTCGGAGAGACCCAGTACTTC	CASSYDRVGETQYF
NA	NA	TRBJ2-1	TRBV29-1	TGCAGCGTTGAGGGGGTTAATGAGCAGTTCTTC	CSVEGVNEQFF
TRBD1	NA	TRBJ2-5	TRBV13	TGTGCCAGCAGCTTAGGCCTGGGACAGCAAGAGACCCAGTACTTC	CASSLGLGQQETQYF
TRBD2	NA	TRBJ2-7	TRBV20-1	TGCAGTGCTAGCCTTACGGGAGGAGCGTACGAGCAGTACTTC	CSASLTGGAYEQYF
TRBD2	NA	TRBJ2-2	TRBV24-1	TGTGCCACCAGTGATGTCGCGGGAGGGAGAACCGGGGAGCTGTTTTTT	CATSDVAGGRTGELFF
NA	NA	TRBJ2-7	TRBV14	TGTGCCAGCAGCCAAGATATCGGTCGTCGACAGGCCCGGCAGTACTTC	CASSQDIGRRQARQYF
NA	NA	TRBJ2-2	TRBV7-8	TGTGCCAGCAGCTTAGATGTGACCGGGGAGCTGTTTTTT	CASSLDVTGELFF
NA	once	TRBJ2-1	TRBV14	TGTGCCAGCAGCCTTCTCCGCGACCTCAGGAGAAATGAGCAGTTCTTC	CASSLLRDLRRNEQFF
NA	NA	TRBJ2-7	TRBV28	TGTGCCAGCCTCGGACGGGACGAGCAGTACTTC	CASLGRDEQYF
TRBD1	NA	TRBJ2-2	TRBV5-1	TGCGCCAGCGGACAGGGAGTAACCGGGGAGCTGTTTTTT	CASGQGVTGELFF
NA	NA	TRBJ2-2	TRBV29-1	TGCAGCGTTGGCTTAGCCGGGGAGCTGTTTTTT	CSVGLAGELFF
NA	NA	TRBJ2-7	TRBV19	TGTGCAGCCGCGGGTCCCCTCTCCTACGAGCAGTACTTC	CAAAGPLSYEQYF
TRBD1	NA	TRBJ2-2	TRBV5-6	TGTGCCAGCAGCCCCGGACAGGGGCCGTACACCGGGGAGCTGTTTTTT	CASSPGQGPYTGELFF
TRBD2	NA	TRBJ2-7	TRBV25-1	TGTGCCAGCAGGACTAGCGGGAGCCACGAGCAGTACTTC	CASRTSGSHEQYF
NA	NA	TRBJ1-5	TRBV29-1	TGCAGCGCCCAGGATAGCAATCAGCCCCAGCATTTT	CSAQDSNQPQHF
TRBD2	once	TRBJ2-7	TRBV20-1	TGCAGTGGGACTAGCTCCCACGAGCAGTACTTC	CSGTSSHEQYF
NA	NA	TRBJ2-3	TRBV3-1	TGTGCCAGCAGCCAAGGGATCGGGAAGACAGATACGCAGTATTTT	CASSQGIGKTDTQYF
NA	few	TRBJ1-2	TRBV12-3/TRBV12-4	TGTGCCAGCAGTAACCCTAACTATGGCTACACCTTC	CASSNPNYGYTF
NA	NA	TRBJ2-1	TRBV6-2/TRBV6-3	TGTGCCAGCAGAACCAGCGGGCCTCGGGAGCAGTTCTTC	CASRTSGPREQFF
NA	NA	TRBJ2-1	TRBV14	TGTGCCAGCAGCCAAGATCTCGGACTTGAGCAGTTCTTC	CASSQDLGLEQFF
NA	NA	TRBJ2-1	TRBV25-1	TGTGCCAGCCAGGGACGCAATGAGCAGTTCTTC	CASQGRNEQFF